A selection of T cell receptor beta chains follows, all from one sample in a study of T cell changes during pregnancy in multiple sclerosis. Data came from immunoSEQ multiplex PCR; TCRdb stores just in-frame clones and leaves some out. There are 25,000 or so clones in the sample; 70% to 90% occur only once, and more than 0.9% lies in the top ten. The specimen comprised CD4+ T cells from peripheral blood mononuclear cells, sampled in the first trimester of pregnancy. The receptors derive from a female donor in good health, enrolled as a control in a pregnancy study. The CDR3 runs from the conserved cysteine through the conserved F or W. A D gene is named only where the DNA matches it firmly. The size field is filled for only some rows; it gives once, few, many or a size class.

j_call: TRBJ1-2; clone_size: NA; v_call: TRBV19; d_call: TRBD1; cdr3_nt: TGTGCCAGTAGTATCCACGGACAGGGGGCAGATGGCTACACCTTC; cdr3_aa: CASSIHGQGADGYTF
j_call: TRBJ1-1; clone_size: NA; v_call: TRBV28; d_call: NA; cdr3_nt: TGTGCCAGCAGCCTGGGGTGGAGGAGCACTGAAGCTTTCTTT; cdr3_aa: CASSLGWRSTEAFF
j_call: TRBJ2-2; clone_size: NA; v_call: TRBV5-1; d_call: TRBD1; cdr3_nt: TGCGCCAGCAGCTTCACTCCAGGGGGCAGTCCGAACACCGGGGAGCTGTTTTTT; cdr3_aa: CASSFTPGGSPNTGELFF
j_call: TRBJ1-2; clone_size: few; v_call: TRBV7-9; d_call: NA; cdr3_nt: TGTGCCAGCAGCTCGTTCCAGGGATATGGCTACACCTTC; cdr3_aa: CASSSFQGYGYTF
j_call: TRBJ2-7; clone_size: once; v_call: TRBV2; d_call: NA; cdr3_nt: TGTGCCAGCAACCAGAGACAGGTCTCCTACGAGCAGTACTTC; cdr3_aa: CASNQRQVSYEQYF
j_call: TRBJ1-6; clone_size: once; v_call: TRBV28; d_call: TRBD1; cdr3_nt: TGTGCCAGCAGTCTTCTCCCTCGGACAGGCGTTAATTCACCCCTCCACTTT; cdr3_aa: CASSLLPRTGVNSPLHF
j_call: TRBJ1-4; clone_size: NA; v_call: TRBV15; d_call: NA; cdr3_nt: TGTGCCACCAGCAGAGAAGGGACAAGTCATGAAAAACTGTTTTTT; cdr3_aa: CATSREGTSHEKLFF
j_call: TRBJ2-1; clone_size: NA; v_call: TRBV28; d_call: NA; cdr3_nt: TGTGCCAGCAGTCCCGGGGGATTAGCGCCCTACAATGAGCAGTTCTTC; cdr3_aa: CASSPGGLAPYNEQFF
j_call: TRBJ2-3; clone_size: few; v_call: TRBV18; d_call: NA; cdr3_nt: TGTGCCAGCTCACCATTACCTGGAAGCGAGTATACGCAGTATTTT; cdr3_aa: CASSPLPGSEYTQYF
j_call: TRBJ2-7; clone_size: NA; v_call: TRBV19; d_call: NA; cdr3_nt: TGTGCCAGTAGTATAGGGGGGCCTGTCTACGAGCAGTACTTC; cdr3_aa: CASSIGGPVYEQYF
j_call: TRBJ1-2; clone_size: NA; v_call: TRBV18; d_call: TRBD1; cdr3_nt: TGTGCCAGCTCACCAAAGGGACAGGGCACTACTAACTATGGCTACACCTTC; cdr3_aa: CASSPKGQGTTNYGYTF
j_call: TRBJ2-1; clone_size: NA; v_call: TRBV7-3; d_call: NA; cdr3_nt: TGTGCCAGCAGCACGACTATGGGTGAGCAGTTCTTC; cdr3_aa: CASSTTMGEQFF
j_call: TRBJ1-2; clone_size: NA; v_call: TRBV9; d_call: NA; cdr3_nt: TGTGCCAGCAGCCCTCCAGGGAACTATGGCTACACCTTC; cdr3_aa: CASSPPGNYGYTF
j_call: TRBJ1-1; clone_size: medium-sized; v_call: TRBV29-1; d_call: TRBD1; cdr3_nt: TGCAGCGCTGGAGACAGGGGAGTCCCTGAAGCTTTCTTT; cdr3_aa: CSAGDRGVPEAFF
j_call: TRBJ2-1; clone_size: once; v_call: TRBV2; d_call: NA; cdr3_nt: TGTGCCAGCAGCAGACAGGCCTCCTACAATGAGCAGTTCTTC; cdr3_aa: CASSRQASYNEQFF
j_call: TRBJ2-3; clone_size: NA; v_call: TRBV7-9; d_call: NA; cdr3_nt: TGTGCCAGCAGCTTAGGAGGCCTCGGGGAAGATACGCAGTATTTT; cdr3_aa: CASSLGGLGEDTQYF
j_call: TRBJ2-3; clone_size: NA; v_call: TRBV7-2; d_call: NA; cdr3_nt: TGTGCCAGCAGCTTAGAGCCTAGCGTACCAGATACGCAGTATTTT; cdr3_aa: CASSLEPSVPDTQYF
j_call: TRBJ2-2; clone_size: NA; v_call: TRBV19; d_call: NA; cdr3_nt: TGTGCCAGTAGCCGCACCGGGGAGCTGTTTTTT; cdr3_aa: CASSRTGELFF
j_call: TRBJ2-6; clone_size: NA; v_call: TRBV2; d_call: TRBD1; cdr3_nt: TGTGCCAGCAGTTCGGACAGGGGGCCTGGGGCCAACGTCCTGACTTTC; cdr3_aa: CASSSDRGPGANVLTF
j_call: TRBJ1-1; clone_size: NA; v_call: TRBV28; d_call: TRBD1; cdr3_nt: TGTGCCAGCAGCCGACAGGGCACGAACACTGAAGCTTTCTTT; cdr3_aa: CASSRQGTNTEAFF
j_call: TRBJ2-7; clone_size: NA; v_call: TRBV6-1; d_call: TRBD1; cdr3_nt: TGTGCCAGCAGTGAAGCGGGGACAGGGCTCTACGAGCAGTACTTC; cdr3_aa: CASSEAGTGLYEQYF
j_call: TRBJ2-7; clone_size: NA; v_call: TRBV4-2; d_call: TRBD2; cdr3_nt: TGTGCCAGCAGCCAAGACCCAGAACTAGCGGGAGTTGTCACCTACGAGCAGTACTTC; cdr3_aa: CASSQDPELAGVVTYEQYF
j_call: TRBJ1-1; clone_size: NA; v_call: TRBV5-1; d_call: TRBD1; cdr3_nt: TGCGCCAGCAGCTTGCGGACAGGGATGAACACTGAAGCTTTCTTT; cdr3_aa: CASSLRTGMNTEAFF
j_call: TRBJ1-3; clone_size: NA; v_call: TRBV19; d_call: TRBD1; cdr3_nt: TGTGCCAGTAGTAAGGACAGGGTCTCTGGAAACACCATATATTTT; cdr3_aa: CASSKDRVSGNTIYF
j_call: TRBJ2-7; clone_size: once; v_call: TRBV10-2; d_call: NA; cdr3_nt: TGCGCCAGCCAGGGGCAGTACGAGCAGTACTTC; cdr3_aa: CASQGQYEQYF
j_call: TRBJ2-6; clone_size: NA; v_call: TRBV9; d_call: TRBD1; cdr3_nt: TGTGCCAGCAGCGCCACAGGGGGCCCTGGGGCCAACGTCCTGACTTTC; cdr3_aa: CASSATGGPGANVLTF
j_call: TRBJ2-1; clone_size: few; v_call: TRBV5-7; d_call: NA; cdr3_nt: TGTGCCAGCAGCTTGTCTGGACTGCCCAATGAGCAGTTCTTC; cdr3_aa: CASSLSGLPNEQFF
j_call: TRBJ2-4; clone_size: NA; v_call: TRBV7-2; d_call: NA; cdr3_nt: TGTGCCAGCAGCTTAGAAGACACACGGGGAAACATTCAGTACTTC; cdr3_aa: CASSLEDTRGNIQYF
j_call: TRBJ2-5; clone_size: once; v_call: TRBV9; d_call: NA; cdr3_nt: TGTGCCAGCAGCGCTAGAATCGGGGGGCCGGAAGAGACCCAGTACTTC; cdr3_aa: CASSARIGGPEETQYF
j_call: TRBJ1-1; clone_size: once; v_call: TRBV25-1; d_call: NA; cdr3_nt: TGTGCCAGCAGTCAAGCGGGGTTCACTGAAGCTTTCTTT; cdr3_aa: CASSQAGFTEAFF
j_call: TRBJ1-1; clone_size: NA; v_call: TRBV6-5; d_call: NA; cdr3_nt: TGTGCCAGCAGCAGAGCGACCGGGAACCCTTTCAAAGCTTTCTTT; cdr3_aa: CASSRATGNPFKAFF
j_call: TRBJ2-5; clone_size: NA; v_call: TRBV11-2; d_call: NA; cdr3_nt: TGTGCCAGCAGCTCCGCCTCGGTACGAGAGACCCAGTACTTC; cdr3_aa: CASSSASVRETQYF
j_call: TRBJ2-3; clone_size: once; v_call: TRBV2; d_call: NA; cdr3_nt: TGTGCCAGCAGAAGCGACGGGGTTGTCGCAGATACGCAGTATTTT; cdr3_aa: CASRSDGVVADTQYF
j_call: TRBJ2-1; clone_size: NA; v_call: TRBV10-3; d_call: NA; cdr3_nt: TGTGCCATCAGTTACTTATCGGTCGCTGAGCAGTTCTTC; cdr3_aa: CAISYLSVAEQFF
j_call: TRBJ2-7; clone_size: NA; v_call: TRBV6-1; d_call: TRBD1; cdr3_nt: TGTGCCAGCAGCACGATGACAGGGAATAGCGAGCAGTACTTC; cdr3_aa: CASSTMTGNSEQYF
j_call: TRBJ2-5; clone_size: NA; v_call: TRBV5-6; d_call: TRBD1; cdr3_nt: TGTGCCAGCAGCGGGGGACAGGGTAGGGAAGAGACCCAGTACTTC; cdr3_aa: CASSGGQGREETQYF
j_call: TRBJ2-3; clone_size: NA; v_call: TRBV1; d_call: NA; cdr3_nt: TGCACCAGCAGCCTCGGGGGTAGCGGGAGGTGCACAGATACGCAGTATTTT; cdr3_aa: CTSSLGGSGRCTDTQYF
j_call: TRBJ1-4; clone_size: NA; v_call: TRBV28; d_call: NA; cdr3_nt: TGTGCCAGCAGCACCCCGGACTGGGAGAATGAAAAACTGTTTTTT; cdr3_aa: CASSTPDWENEKLFF
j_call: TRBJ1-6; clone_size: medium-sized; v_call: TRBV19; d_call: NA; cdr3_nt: TGTGCCAGTTGTGGCTCGGAGGGATCACCCCTCCACTTT; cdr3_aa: CASCGSEGSPLHF
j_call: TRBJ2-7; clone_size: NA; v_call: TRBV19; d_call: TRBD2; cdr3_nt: TGTGCCAGTAGTATAGTAGCGGGGTACGAGCAGTACTTC; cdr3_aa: CASSIVAGYEQYF
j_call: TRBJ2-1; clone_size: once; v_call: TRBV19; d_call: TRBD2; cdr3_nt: TGTGCCAGTAGTATTAGCGGGAGATTCTACAATGAGCAGTTCTTC; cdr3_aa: CASSISGRFYNEQFF
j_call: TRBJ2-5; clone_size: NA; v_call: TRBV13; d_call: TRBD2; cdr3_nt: TGTGCCAGCAGCCCGGGACTAGCGGGGGGAAAAGAGACCCAGTACTTC; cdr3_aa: CASSPGLAGGKETQYF
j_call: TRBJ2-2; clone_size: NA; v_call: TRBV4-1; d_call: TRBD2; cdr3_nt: TGCGCCAGCGCTCCGGCGGGAGAGGTCGGGGAGCTGTTTTTT; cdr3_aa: CASAPAGEVGELFF
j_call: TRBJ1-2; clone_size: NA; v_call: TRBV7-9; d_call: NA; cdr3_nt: TGTGCCAGCAGTTATCTCCCGGGACTACCCGATGGCTACACCTTC; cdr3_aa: CASSYLPGLPDGYTF
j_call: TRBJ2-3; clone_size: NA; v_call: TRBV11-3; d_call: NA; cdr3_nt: TGTGCCAGCAGCTCCCGGACAGATACGCAGTATTTT; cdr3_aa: CASSSRTDTQYF
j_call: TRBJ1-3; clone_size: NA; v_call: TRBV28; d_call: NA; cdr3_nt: TGTGCCAGCAGCCCGGGGGGTCTTGGAAACACCATATATTTT; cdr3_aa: CASSPGGLGNTIYF
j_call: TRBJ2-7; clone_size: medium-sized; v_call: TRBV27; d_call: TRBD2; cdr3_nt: TGTGCCAGCAGAGGCGGGAGTAAGGAGCAGTACTTC; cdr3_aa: CASRGGSKEQYF
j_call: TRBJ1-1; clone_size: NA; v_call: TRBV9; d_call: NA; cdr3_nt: TGTGCCAGCATCGACGGAGATGAAGCTTTCTTT; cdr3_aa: CASIDGDEAFF
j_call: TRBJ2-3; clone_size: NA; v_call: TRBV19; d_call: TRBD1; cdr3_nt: TGTGCCAGTAGTATAAAAACAGGGGGCGCGGATACGCAGTATTTT; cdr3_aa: CASSIKTGGADTQYF
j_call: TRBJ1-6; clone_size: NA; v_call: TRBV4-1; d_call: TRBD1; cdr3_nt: TGCGCCAGCAACTTGAGGACAGGGGGCTCACCCCTCCACTTT; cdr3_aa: CASNLRTGGSPLHF
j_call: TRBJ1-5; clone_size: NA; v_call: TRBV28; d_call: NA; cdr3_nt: TGTGCCTGGGGCATTTTGGGGGGAGGTAATCAGCCCCAGCATTTT; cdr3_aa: CAWGILGGGNQPQHF
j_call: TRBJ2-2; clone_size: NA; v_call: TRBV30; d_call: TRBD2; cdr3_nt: TGTGCCTGGAAAAACGAGGGGAGGGTCACCGGGGAGCTGTTTTTT; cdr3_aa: CAWKNEGRVTGELFF